The 32 T cell receptor beta chains given below trace back to one sample, sequenced in a study of blood T cell dynamics during melanoma immunotherapy. Assay used: immunoSEQ multiplex PCR; TCRdb lists only in-frame clones, some missing. The data contain thousands of clones, more than 75% of them singletons. The time point: pre-treatment baseline. The source was blood, collected from a patient treated with checkpoint blockade. The receptors were gathered from a human donor with melanoma.

This chain links TRBV4-3 with TRBJ1-3; D is unresolved. Germline CDR1 LGHNA, CDR2 YSLEER. Trimming left V 0 bases short and J 0 bases short, with 9 bases between. CDR3 size: 16 residues. CDR3 sequence (DNA): TGCGCCAGCAGCCAAGATTTGACCTTCTCTGGAAACACCATATATTTT. Translation: CASSQDLTFSGNTIYF.

This chain uses TRBV9 with TRBJ2-2, with D possibly being TRBD2 (6 bases). Germline V CDR1 and CDR2: SGDLS, YYNGEE. The CDR3 loop spans 15 amino acids. V was shortened by 2 bases and J by 5 bases, with 13 bases between the two germline ends. The CDR3 DNA reads TGTGCCAGCAGCGTCGGCGGGATTTTGACCGGGGAGCTGTTTTTT. It encodes CASSVGGILTGELFF.

The chain recombines TRBV6-1 with TRBJ1-2; 10 positions match TRBD1. The trim removed 6 bases at V and 4 bases at J, leaving 8 bases unmatched. The CDR3 totals 15 residues. Germline CDR1 reads MNHNS; CDR2 reads SASEGT. The CDR3 is CASSPRDRGRYGYTF. In DNA, the CDR3 is TGTGCCAGCAGCCCCCGGGACAGGGGCCGCTATGGCTACACCTTC.

The J gene is TRBJ2-5, the V gene TRBV6-1, with TRBD1 matching over 8 bases. The DNA end favors TRBJ2-7, so the J call may be wrong. Germline V gene lookup returns CDR1 MNHNS and CDR2 SASEGT. The CDR3 is made up of 15 amino acids. CDR3 in amino acids: CASSQGTGRLYEQYF. The CDR3 bases are TGTGCCAGCAGTCAGGGGACAGGTCGTTTGTACGAGCAGTACTTC.

The V gene is TRBV10-3, the J gene TRBJ1-1; D is uncertain. From germline, CDR1 is ENHRY and CDR2 SYGVKD. The CDR3 totals 14 residues. V lost 4 bases to trimming and J lost 5 bases, with 14 bases between them. Here the CDR3 DNA reads TGTGCCATCAGTGTCGACGGGGTAGGTACTGAAGCTTTCTTT. Its translation: CAISVDGVGTEAFF.

The J gene is TRBJ2-1, the V gene TRBV7-2, with D tentatively TRBD2 (5 bases). V dropped 2 bases and J dropped 3 bases, with 14 bases sitting between them. CDR1 is SGHTA, CDR2 FQGNSA, per germline. The CDR3 has 16 amino acids. The CDR3 DNA follows: TGTGCCAGCAGCTTATATGAGGAACGGGGCTACAATGAGCAGTTCTTC. It specifies CASSLYEERGYNEQFF.

The chain combines TRBV21-1 with TRBJ1-1; the table's D call TRBD1 went unverified against the DNA. TRBV21-1 is flagged as a pseudogene. CDR3 length: 15 amino acids. The CDR3 spells CASSHTGVRYTEAFF. CDR3 in DNA: TGTGCCAGCAGTCACACAGGGGTTAGGTACACTGAAGCTTTCTTT.

The chain uses TRBV28 and TRBJ1-2; TRBD1 aligns across 8 bases. Germline trimming cut 5 bases from V and 0 bases from J; bases unmatched to any gene: 8. Germline V CDR1 and CDR2: MDHEN, SYDVKM. The CDR3 is made up of 16 amino acids. The CDR3 sequence: CASSGRWTGSNYGYTF. As DNA, the CDR3 is TGTGCCAGCAGTGGTCGATGGACAGGGTCTAACTATGGCTACACCTTC.

This sequence joins TRBV2 and TRBJ1-6, with D tentatively TRBD1 (5 bases). The CDR3 consists of 15 residues. V lost 6 bases to trimming and J lost 5 bases, with 14 bases between them. Germline assignment: CDR1 SNHLY and CDR2 FYNNEI. The CDR3 DNA is TGTGCCAGCAGGTCAAAGGGGACGGATAATTCACCCCTCCACTTT. Encoded protein: CASRSKGTDNSPLHF.

The chain recombines TRBV28 with TRBJ2-1, with 8 bases identical to TRBD2. This CDR3 is built from 14 residues. The trim removed 5 bases at V and 9 bases at J, leaving 9 bases unmatched. The germline V gene encodes CDR1 MDHEN and CDR2 SYDVKM. CDR3 sequence: CASSGRGGSGEQFF. The CDR3 bases are TGTGCCAGCAGTGGCCGGGGGGGTTCGGGTGAGCAGTTCTTC. Full variable domain (remainder filled in from reference TRBV28 and TRBJ2-1): DVKVTQSSRYLVKRTGEKVFLECVQDMDHENMFWYRQDPGLGLRLIYFSYDVKMKEKGDIPEGYSVSREKKERFSLILESASTNQTSMYLCASSGRGGSGEQFFGPGTRLTVL.

This clone was recorded once. The chain joins TRBV7-6 to TRBJ1-1, with D unclear. This CDR3 region has 16 residues. Trimming pared 0 bases from V and 0 bases from J, leaving 11 bases between. CDR1 and CDR2 (germline): SGHVS, FNYEAQ. CDR3: CASSLAGYSMNTEAFF. Here the CDR3 DNA reads TGTGCCAGCAGCTTAGCCGGGTACTCCATGAACACTGAAGCTTTCTTT. The variable domain in full, completed from reference TRBV7-6 and TRBJ1-1, reads GAGVSQSPRYKVTKRGQDVALRCDPISGHVSLYWYRQALGQGPEFLTYFNYEAQQDKSGLPNDRFSAERPEGSISTLTIQRTEQRDSAMYRCASSLAGYSMNTEAFFGQGTRLTVV.

This chain joins TRBV5-6 and TRBJ2-5, with D tentatively TRBD2 (7 bases). Germline V gene data show CDR1 as SGHDT and CDR2 as YYEEEE. Trimming left V 2 bases short and J 4 bases short, with 12 bases between. The CDR3 is made up of 14 amino acids. CDR3 region: CASSFPGGRETQYF. CDR3 sequence (DNA): TGTGCCAGCAGCTTCCCGGGGGGCAGAGAGACCCAGTACTTC.

The chain links TRBV6-1 to TRBJ1-5; 8 bases map to TRBD1. J gave up 6 bases and V 6 bases, and 4 bases lay outside the gene matches. Germline CDR1 MNHNS, CDR2 SASEGT. CDR3 length equals 13 residues. CDR3 DNA sequence: TGTGCCAGCAGCCCAGGGGGCGGTCAGCCCCAGCATTTT. Encoded protein: CASSPGGGQPQHF.

The chain links TRBV5-1 to TRBJ2-3; 9 positions agree with TRBD1. CDR3 length: 16 residues. Trimming cost V 0 bases and J 4 bases; bases outside gene matches: 6. CDR1 is SGHRS and CDR2 is YFSETQ in the germline V gene. The DNA of the CDR3 is TGCGCCAGCAGCTTGGGACAGGGGGGAGGTGCAGATACGCAGTATTTT. It specifies CASSLGQGGGADTQYF.

V is TRBV11-2 and J is TRBJ2-7; D not certain. V lost 0 bases and J 2 bases, leaving 8 bases between the germline ends. This CDR3 spans 14 amino acids. Germline CDR1 reads SGHAT; CDR2 reads FQNNGV. CDR3: CASSLDPLTYEQYF. The DNA for the CDR3 is TGTGCCAGCAGCTTAGACCCCCTCACCTACGAGCAGTACTTC.

The chain carries TRBV28 and TRBJ1-1; 7 bases match TRBD1. V lost 7 bases, J lost 4 bases, and 3 bases stayed unmatched. The germline V gene encodes CDR1 MDHEN and CDR2 SYDVKM. This CDR3 is 12 amino acids long. The CDR3: CASNDRATEAFF. The DNA of the CDR3 is TGTGCCAGCAACGACAGGGCCACTGAAGCTTTCTTT.

The genes are TRBV6-5 and TRBJ2-5; TRBD2 matches 7 bases. The end of the DNA aligns better with TRBJ2-7, so the J call may be wrong. Germline CDR1 MNHEY, CDR2 SVGAGI. The CDR3 sequence is 15 residues long. The CDR3 sequence: CASSYLRAGVHEQYF. CDR3 DNA sequence: TGTGCCAGCAGTTACCTACGCGCGGGAGTCCACGAGCAGTACTTC.

In its sample, this clone was seen once. The CDR3 region is CASSPRAGSGSYEQYF. CDR3 sequence (DNA): TGTGCCAGCAGTCCCCGGGCGGGGTCCGGCTCCTACGAGCAGTACTTC. The J gene is TRBJ2-7, the V gene TRBV28; a weak D match, TRBD2 (6 bases). The V gene's germline CDR1 is MDHEN and CDR2 SYDVKM. Trimming removed 5 bases from V and 0 bases from J, with 17 bases in between. The CDR3 is 16 amino acids.

The genes are TRBV6-5 and TRBJ2-2; TRBD2 matches 10 bases. CDR3 length: 14 residues. The junction had 5 bases not matched to a gene; V was cut back by 7 bases and J by 6 bases. Germline V gene data show CDR1 as MNHEY and CDR2 as SVGAGI. DNA of the CDR3: TGTGCCAGCACTAGCGGGAGACTAGCCGGGGAGCTGTTTTTT. It specifies CASTSGRLAGELFF.

The V gene is TRBV18, the J gene TRBJ1-4; possible D gene TRBD1, 6 bases. Germline lookup yields CDR1 KGHSH and CDR2 LQKENI. The CDR3 spans 17 residues. V lost 3 bases to trimming and J lost 2 bases, with 16 bases between them. The CDR3 sequence is CASSPRPGEVTNEKLFF. The CDR3 DNA is TGTGCCAGCTCACCGAGGCCAGGGGAGGTGACTAATGAAAAACTGTTTTTT. Based on the CDR3 plus reference TRBV18 and TRBJ1-4, the full variable domain is NAGVMQNPRHLVRRRGQEARLRCSPMKGHSHVYWYRQLPEEGLKFMVYLQKENIIDESGMPKERFSAEFPKEGPSILRIQQVVRGDSAAYFCASSPRPGEVTNEKLFFGSGTQLSVL.

The chain carries TRBV5-1 and TRBJ2-3, with D maybe TRBD2 (6 bases). CDR1 is SGHRS, CDR2 YFSETQ, per germline. Trimming removed 2 bases at V and 0 bases at J, with 19 bases between. The CDR3 length is 18 residues. The CDR3 DNA reads as TGCGCCAGCAGCTTACCCCAGGGCGGGATGACCAGCACAGATACGCAGTATTTT. Residues: CASSLPQGGMTSTDTQYF.

This clone was counted only a few times. This chain uses TRBV10-3 with TRBJ1-5, with D hard to call. Trimming pared 0 bases from V and 5 bases from J, leaving 5 bases between. This CDR3 spans 13 amino acids. Germline CDR1 ENHRY, CDR2 SYGVKD. In DNA form, the CDR3 reads TGTGCCATCAGTGAGTCGTATCATCAGCCCCAGCATTTT. This encodes CAISESYHQPQHF.

The V call is TRBV11-2, the J call TRBJ2-7, with 11 bases fitting TRBD2. The germline V gene has CDR1 SGHAT and CDR2 FQNNGV. Germline trimming cut 2 bases from V and 6 bases from J; bases unmatched to any gene: 6. The CDR3 runs 15 residues. The CDR3 DNA sequence: TGTGCCAGCAGCTTAACTAGCGGGAGTAACAGCGAGCAGTACTTC. Translation: CASSLTSGSNSEQYF.

This clone appeared a single time. The chain recombines TRBV9 with TRBJ2-1; the D gene is possibly TRBD1 (5 bases). The length of the CDR3 is 13 residues. In germline, CDR1 is SGDLS, CDR2 YYNGEE. The V end lost 1 base, the J end lost 7 bases, and 9 bases lay between the germline ends. CDR3 nucleotides: TGTGCCAGCAGCGTACAGGGTACAAATGAGCAGTTCTTC. This gives the protein CASSVQGTNEQFF.

Remarks on this clone: An end of the junction does not agree with germline; a read error may underlie this. Within the sample, other DNA sequences also encode this same CDR3. This sequence joins TRBV9 and TRBJ2-7; perhaps TRBD2 as D (7 bases). Per germline, CDR1 SGDLS and CDR2 YYNGEE. There are 13 residues in the CDR3. CDR3 loop: CASSVGGLDEQYF. CDR3 DNA: TGTGCCAGCAGCGTCGGGGGGCTGGACGAACAGTACTTC.

The V gene is TRBV5-4, the J gene TRBJ2-7; D unclear. The CDR3 totals 13 residues. From germline, CDR1 is SGHNT and CDR2 YYREEE (reference sequence). The V end lost 0 bases, the J end lost 2 bases, and 6 bases lay between the germline ends. The CDR3 DNA reads as TGTGCCAGCAGCTTGGACACAGCCTACGAGCAGTACTTC. It specifies CASSLDTAYEQYF.

This sequence joins TRBV6-6 and TRBJ2-1, with 7 bases lining up with TRBD1. Looked up from germline, CDR1 is MNHNY and CDR2 is SVGAGI (reference sequence). The CDR3 is made up of 14 amino acids. Trimming removed 5 bases from V and 5 bases from J; junction bases left unmatched: 6. Here the CDR3 reads CASSAGTANNEQFF. Here the CDR3 DNA reads TGTGCCAGCAGTGCCGGGACAGCAAACAATGAGCAGTTCTTC.

This clone has only a few counts. This chain connects TRBV7-3 to TRBJ2-7; D gene unclear. The CDR3 sequence is 14 residues long. The germline V and J ends were trimmed by 1 base and 5 bases, with 12 bases remaining between them. The germline gives CDR1 SGHTA, CDR2 FQGTGA. CDR3 region: CASSLMSGTHEQYF. CDR3 in DNA: TGTGCCAGCAGCTTAATGTCAGGAACACACGAGCAGTACTTC.

This clone was counted a few times. The chain carries TRBV2 and TRBJ2-7, with D tentatively TRBD1 or TRBD2 (5 bases each). There are 14 residues in the CDR3. Germline V gene data show CDR1 as SNHLY and CDR2 as FYNNEI. Trimming cost V 4 bases and J 6 bases, with 16 bases left between them. CDR3: CASSVGGLSLEQYF. CDR3 nucleotide sequence: TGTGCCAGCAGTGTTGGGGGATTGTCGCTCGAGCAGTACTTC.

The rearrangement links TRBV11-3 to TRBJ1-1; weak D call: TRBD1 (5 bases). This CDR3 contains 17 residues. Deletions cut 0 bases from V and 3 bases from J, with 17 bases between. Germline-derived CDR1 and CDR2 are SGHNT and YENEEA. In DNA, the CDR3 is TGTGCCAGCAGCTTAGATGGGTTTGGGGCGGTCGACACTGAAGCTTTCTTT. Translation gives CASSLDGFGAVDTEAFF.

V is TRBV28 and J is TRBJ1-4; tentative D call: TRBD1 (6 bases). The ends were cut back, 3 bases at V and 7 bases at J, with 12 bases in the middle. Germline assignment: CDR1 MDHEN and CDR2 SYDVKM. The CDR3 contains 14 residues. The CDR3 DNA reads as TGTGCCAGCAGTTTTGGGGGGCGCACTGAAAAACTGTTTTTT. It yields the protein CASSFGGRTEKLFF.

This chain connects TRBV28 to TRBJ1-4; D perhaps matches TRBD1 (6 bases). V shed 2 bases and J shed 3 bases, with 13 bases lying between them. The V gene's germline CDR1 is MDHEN and CDR2 SYDVKM. The CDR3 runs 16 residues. Written as DNA, the CDR3 is TGTGCCAGCAGTTTACTACAGGGTAGGGCTAATGAAAAACTGTTTTTT. Translated: CASSLLQGRANEKLFF. Variable domain in full (rest from reference TRBV28 and TRBJ1-4): DVKVTQSSRYLVKRTGEKVFLECVQDMDHENMFWYRQDPGLGLRLIYFSYDVKMKEKGDIPEGYSVSREKKERFSLILESASTNQTSMYLCASSLLQGRANEKLFFGSGTQLSVL.